Presented here are 23 T cell receptor beta chains from one specimen sequenced in a study of cytomegalovirus exposure and HLA in healthy donors. The PCR ran on 60 Vbeta and 13 Jbeta primers. Assay used: immunoSEQ multiplex PCR; TCRdb lists only in-frame clones, some missing. The sample contains 160,000 or so clones, almost 80% of which appear only once. The sequencing sample was made of PBMCs. The source is a man between 18 and 29 years old in good health and CMV-seropositive.

The chain joins TRBV6-1 to TRBJ2-3, with TRBD2 matching over 14 bases. Germline values: CDR1 MNHNS, CDR2 SASEGT. V shed 7 bases and J 5 bases; nucleotides not matched to a gene: 5. The CDR3 spans 15 residues. In nucleotides, the CDR3 is TGTGCCAGCACCGGACTAGCGGGAGGTGGAGATACGCAGTATTTT. Its translation: CASTGLAGGGDTQYF.

The rearrangement joins TRBV27 to TRBJ2-1; no clear D gene. V shed 0 bases and J shed 2 bases, with 5 bases lying between them. Germline-derived CDR1 and CDR2 are MNHEY and SMNVEV (reference sequence). This CDR3 contains 14 residues. The CDR3 protein is CASSLSDTYNEQFF. For the CDR3, the DNA is TGTGCCAGCAGTTTATCTGACACCTACAATGAGCAGTTCTTC.

This clone was observed a handful of times. V usage is TRBV7-8 and J usage is TRBJ2-3; TRBD2 aligns across 7 bases. Germline CDR1 and CDR2: SGHVS and FQNEAQ. The CDR3 has 16 amino acids. J gave up 7 bases and V 3 bases, and 13 bases lay outside the gene matches. CDR3 DNA: TGTGCCAGCAGCTTGAAAGGAAGCGGGACTTCACATACGCAGTATTTT. Amino acid sequence: CASSLKGSGTSHTQYF.

CDR3 nucleotide sequence: TGTGCCAGCAGCGAACTAGTGGGGGGAAGCTCCTACGAGCAGTACTTC. This codes for CASSELVGGSSYEQYF. V is TRBV7-6 and J is TRBJ2-7; possibly TRBD2 for D (6 bases). The V end lost 5 bases, the J end lost 0 bases, and 17 bases lay between the germline ends. Germline assignment: CDR1 SGHVS and CDR2 FNYEAQ. The CDR3 is 16 amino acids.

CDR3 protein: CSVEDQDYGYTF. Written as DNA, the CDR3 is TGCAGCGTTGAAGATCAGGACTATGGCTACACCTTC. This sequence joins TRBV29-1 and TRBJ1-2; D is unclear. Germline values: CDR1 SQVTM, CDR2 ANQGSEA. This CDR3 region has 12 residues. V was shortened by 0 bases and J by 3 bases, with 5 bases between the two germline ends.

This clone was detected only a few times. This chain joins TRBV27 and TRBJ2-3; a possible D gene is TRBD2 (7 bases). The CDR3 length is 16 residues. CDR1 MNHEY and CDR2 SMNVEV come from the germline V gene (reference sequence). Trimming cost V 7 bases and J 1 base, with 18 bases left between them. This chain's CDR3 is CASNFLGGGRTDTQYF. Here the CDR3 DNA reads TGTGCCAGCAATTTTCTGGGCGGGGGCCGCACAGATACGCAGTATTTT.

The chain uses TRBV9 and TRBJ1-1; 7 nucleotides line up with TRBD1. In germline, CDR1 is SGDLS, CDR2 YYNGEE. V lost 3 bases and J lost 4; bases outside the gene matches: 3. The CDR3 is 13 residues long. CDR3 in amino acids: CASSAPGGTEAFF. As DNA, the CDR3 is TGTGCCAGCAGCGCCCCAGGGGGCACTGAAGCTTTCTTT.

The chain uses TRBV29-1 and TRBJ2-3; 8 bases are shared with TRBD1. V lost 4 bases, J lost 5 bases, and 8 bases stayed unmatched. CDR1 and CDR2 (germline): SQVTM, ANQGSEA. The CDR3 contains 14 residues. The CDR3 loop is CSVVSQGAGDTQYF. For the CDR3, the DNA is TGCAGCGTTGTTAGTCAGGGGGCAGGAGATACGCAGTATTTT.

The chain recombines TRBV11-2 with TRBJ1-4, with D uncertain. From germline, CDR1 is SGHAT and CDR2 FQNNGV. V gave up 3 bases and J gave up 8 bases, with 4 bases separating them. The CDR3 contains 11 residues. CDR3 amino acids: CASSLEEKLFF. In DNA, the CDR3 is TGTGCCAGCAGCTTGGAGGAAAAACTGTTTTTT.

V gene TRBV19 combines with J gene TRBJ1-1; D unresolved. V lost 8 bases, J lost 4 bases, and 11 bases lay in between. CDR3 length equals 12 residues. Germline CDR1 and CDR2: LNHDA and SQIVND (reference sequence). The CDR3, as DNA: TGTGCCAGTCTAACCGGTAGCACTGAAGCTTTCTTT. It codes for CASLTGSTEAFF.

The rearrangement uses TRBV4-3 and TRBJ2-7, with D tentatively TRBD1 (5 bases). Germline V gene data show CDR1 as LGHNA and CDR2 as YSLEER. The CDR3 loop spans 17 amino acids. V gave up 1 base and J gave up 1 base, with 17 bases separating them. The CDR3 nucleotides read TGCGCCAGCAGCCAAGTTCGGTCGACAGCCTCTTCCTACGAGCAGTACTTC. This sequence encodes CASSQVRSTASSYEQYF.

This clone has only a few counts. The chain carries TRBV11-3 and TRBJ2-7; D is possibly TRBD2 (5 bases). Per germline, CDR1 SGHNT and CDR2 YENEEA. The V gene lost 5 bases and the J gene lost 2 bases, with 16 bases spanning the gap. The CDR3 has 15 amino acids. CDR3 nucleotides: TGTGCCAGCAGCCCCGGAGGAAGTCCTACCTACGAGCAGTACTTC. The encoded protein is CASSPGGSPTYEQYF.

The table lists this clone with a few counts. The rearrangement joins TRBV10-3 to TRBJ1-2; 7 nucleotides line up with TRBD1. CDR3 size: 13 residues. Germline CDR1 and CDR2: ENHRY and SYGVKD. Trimming at V came to 9 bases and at J to 8 bases, leaving 12 bases not matched to a gene. CDR3 sequence: CAIGSHRGPGYTF. The CDR3 DNA reads TGTGCCATAGGAAGCCACAGGGGCCCCGGCTACACCTTC.

This clone was counted between two and nine times. This chain's CDR3 is CASSLSGEPGNTIYF. The CDR3 bases are TGTGCCAGCTCACTCTCAGGGGAACCCGGAAACACCATATATTTT. The chain carries TRBV18 and TRBJ1-3; TRBD1 might be the D (6 bases). Between the trimmed V and J ends, which lost 4 bases and 4 bases, there was a span of 14 bases. From germline, CDR1 is KGHSH and CDR2 LQKENI. This CDR3 is built from 15 residues.

The chain has TRBV7-9 and TRBJ2-7; a possible D gene is TRBD2 (7 bases). The ends were cut back, 5 bases at V and 3 bases at J, with 14 bases in the middle. CDR1 SEHNR and CDR2 FQNEAQ come from the germline V gene (reference sequence). The CDR3 consists of 14 residues. The CDR3 loop reads CASSPSGTIYEQYF. The CDR3 DNA reads as TGTGCCAGCAGCCCCAGCGGGACAATCTACGAGCAGTACTTC. Using reference TRBV7-9 and TRBJ2-7 for the parts outside the CDR3, the full variable domain is DTGVSQNPRHKITKRGQNVTFRCDPISEHNRLYWYRQTLGQGPEFLTYFQNEAQLEKSRLLSDRFSAERPKGSFSTLEIQRTEQGDSAMYLCASSPSGTIYEQYFGPGTRLTVT.

The gene calls are TRBV10-3 and TRBJ2-3; D is ambiguous. The germline V gene encodes CDR1 ENHRY and CDR2 SYGVKD. V gave up 11 bases and J gave up 0 bases, with 12 bases separating them. This CDR3 has 13 amino acids. The CDR3 loop reads CAAAESSTDTQYF. The CDR3 DNA reads as TGTGCCGCCGCAGAATCTAGCACAGATACGCAGTATTTT.

This chain joins TRBV7-6 and TRBJ2-5; maybe TRBD2 (5 bases). Between the trimmed V and J ends, which lost 4 bases and 11 bases, there was a span of 17 bases. The CDR3 loop spans 13 amino acids. Germline V gene data show CDR1 as SGHVS and CDR2 as FNYEAQ. CDR3: CASSSPLGWEQYF. DNA for the CDR3: TGTGCCAGCAGCTCCCCTTTGGGCTGGGAGCAGTACTTC.

Only a few counts were recorded for this clone. The chain uses TRBV28 and TRBJ1-2; D gene ambiguous. Trimming took off 5 bases at V and 4 bases at J, with 17 bases between the two ends. The CDR3 extends over 15 amino acids. CDR1 MDHEN and CDR2 SYDVKM come from the germline V gene. This CDR3 is CASSPQDRRVYGYTF. CDR3 DNA: TGTGCCAGCAGTCCCCAAGACCGCCGGGTCTATGGCTACACCTTC.

The V call is TRBV9, the J call TRBJ2-7; D possibly corresponds to TRBD2 (5 bases). The germline V gene has CDR1 SGDLS and CDR2 YYNGEE. The CDR3 contains 14 residues. Trimming removed 7 bases at V and 0 bases at J, with 14 bases between. The CDR3 here is CASASGLYSYEQYF. In DNA form, the CDR3 reads TGTGCCAGCGCCAGCGGACTTTACTCCTACGAGCAGTACTTC.

The chain's CDR3 is CASRMTSGIREQYF. The CDR3 DNA reads TGTGCCAGCAGGATGACTAGCGGGATAAGGGAGCAGTACTTC. The J gene is TRBJ2-7, the V gene TRBV27; 11 nucleotides align to TRBD2. After removal of 6 bases from V and 7 bases from J, the junction contained 8 bases not matched to a gene. This CDR3 contains 14 residues. Germline loops: CDR1 MNHEY, CDR2 SMNVEV (reference sequence).

This chain connects TRBV7-8 to TRBJ1-5; D remains unclear. CDR3 length equals 13 residues. Germline CDR1 reads SGHVS; CDR2 reads FQNEAQ. V gave up 1 base and J gave up 3 bases, with 4 bases separating them. The CDR3 sequence is CASSLGVNQPQHF. The CDR3, as DNA: TGTGCCAGCAGCTTAGGCGTCAATCAGCCCCAGCATTTT.

The V and J genes are TRBV4-1 and TRBJ2-5; D possibly corresponds to TRBD2 (7 bases). The J call is doubtful: the DNA matches TRBJ2-7 better. Germline CDR1 is MGHRA and CDR2 is YSYEKL. The CDR3 length is 18 residues. Written as DNA, the CDR3 is TGCGCCAGCAGCCAAGAGCGGCGTGGGGGGGCTGGAAACTACGAGCAGTACTTC. This gives the protein CASSQERRGGAGNYEQYF.

V usage is TRBV28 and J usage is TRBJ2-5, with D possibly TRBD1 on 6 matching bases. The V and J ends lost 1 base and 5 bases respectively, with 14 bases between them. This CDR3 comprises 15 residues. Germline-derived CDR1 and CDR2 are MDHEN and SYDVKM. The CDR3 spells CASSLSDRTGETQYF. DNA for the CDR3: TGTGCCAGCAGTTTATCTGACAGGACCGGGGAGACCCAGTACTTC.